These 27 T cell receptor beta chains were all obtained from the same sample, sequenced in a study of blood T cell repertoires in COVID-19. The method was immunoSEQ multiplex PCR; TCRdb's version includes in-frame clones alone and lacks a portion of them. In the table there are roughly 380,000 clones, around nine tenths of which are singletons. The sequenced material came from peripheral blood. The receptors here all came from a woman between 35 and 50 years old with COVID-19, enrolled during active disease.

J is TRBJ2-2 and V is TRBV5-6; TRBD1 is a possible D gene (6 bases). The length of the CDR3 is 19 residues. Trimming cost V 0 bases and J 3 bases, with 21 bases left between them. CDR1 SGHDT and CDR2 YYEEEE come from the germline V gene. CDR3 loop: CASSLARSQGPTYTGELFF. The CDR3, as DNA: TGTGCCAGCAGCTTGGCCCGGAGTCAGGGGCCCACGTACACCGGGGAGCTGTTTTTT.

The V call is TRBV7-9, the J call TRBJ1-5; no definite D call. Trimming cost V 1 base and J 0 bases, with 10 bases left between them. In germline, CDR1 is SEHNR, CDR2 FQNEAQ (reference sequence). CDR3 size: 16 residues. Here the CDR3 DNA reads TGTGCCAGCAGCTTAGAGGGAGGTTATAGCAATCAGCCCCAGCATTTT. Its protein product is CASSLEGGYSNQPQHF.

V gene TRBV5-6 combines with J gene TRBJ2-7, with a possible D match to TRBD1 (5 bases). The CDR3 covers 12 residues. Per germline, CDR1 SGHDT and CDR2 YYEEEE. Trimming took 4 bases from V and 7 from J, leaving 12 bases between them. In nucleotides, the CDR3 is TGTGCCAGCAGCACCACAGGTTGGGAGCAGTACTTC. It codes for CASSTTGWEQYF.

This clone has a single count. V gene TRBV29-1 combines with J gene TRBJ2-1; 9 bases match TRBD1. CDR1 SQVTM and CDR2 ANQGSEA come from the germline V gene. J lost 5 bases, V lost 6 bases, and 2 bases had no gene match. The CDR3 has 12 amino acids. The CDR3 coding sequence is TGCAGCGTGGGACAGGGCAACAATGAGCAGTTCTTC. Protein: CSVGQGNNEQFF.

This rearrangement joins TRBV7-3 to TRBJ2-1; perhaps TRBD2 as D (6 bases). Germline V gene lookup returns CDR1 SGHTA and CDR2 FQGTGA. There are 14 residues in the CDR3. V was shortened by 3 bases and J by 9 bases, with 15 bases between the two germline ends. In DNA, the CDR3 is TGTGCCAGCAGCTTCGGGACTCTAAGTTCTGAGCAGTTCTTC. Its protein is CASSFGTLSSEQFF.

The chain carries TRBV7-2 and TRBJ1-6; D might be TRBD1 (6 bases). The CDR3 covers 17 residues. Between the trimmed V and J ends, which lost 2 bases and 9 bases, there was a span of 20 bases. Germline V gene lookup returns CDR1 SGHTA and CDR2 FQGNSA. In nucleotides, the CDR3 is TGTGCCAGCAGCTTAAACAGGGCAGCCTTAATGGGTTCACCCCTCCACTTT. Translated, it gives CASSLNRAALMGSPLHF.

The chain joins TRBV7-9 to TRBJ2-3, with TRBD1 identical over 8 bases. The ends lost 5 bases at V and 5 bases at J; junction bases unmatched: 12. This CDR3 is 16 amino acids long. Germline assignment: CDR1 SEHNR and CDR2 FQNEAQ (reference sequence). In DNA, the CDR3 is TGTGCCAGCAGCCCCGACAGGGGAAAGGGAGGAGATACGCAGTATTTT. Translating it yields CASSPDRGKGGDTQYF.

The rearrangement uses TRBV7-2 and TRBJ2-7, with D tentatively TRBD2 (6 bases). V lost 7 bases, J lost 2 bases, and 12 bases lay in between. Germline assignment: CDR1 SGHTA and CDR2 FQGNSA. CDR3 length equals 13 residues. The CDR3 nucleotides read TGTGCCAGCACCGCGACTAGACCCTACGAGCAGTACTTC. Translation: CASTATRPYEQYF.

For the CDR3, the DNA is TGTGCCAGCAGTGAGGGCAGTAGCGGGGATTCACCCCTCCACTTT. Translated, it gives CASSEGSSGDSPLHF. The genes are TRBV25-1 and TRBJ1-6; D is unresolved. Trimming pared 3 bases from V and 8 bases from J, leaving 14 bases between. Per the germline V gene, CDR1 is MGHDK and CDR2 is SYGVNS. This CDR3 spans 15 amino acids.

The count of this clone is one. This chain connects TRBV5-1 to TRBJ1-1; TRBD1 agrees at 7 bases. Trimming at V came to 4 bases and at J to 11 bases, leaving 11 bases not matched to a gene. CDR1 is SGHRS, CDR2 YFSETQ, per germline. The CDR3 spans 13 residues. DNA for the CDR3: TGCGCCAGCAGCCGCGACCAGGGGGTGCGGGCTTTCTTT. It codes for CASSRDQGVRAFF.

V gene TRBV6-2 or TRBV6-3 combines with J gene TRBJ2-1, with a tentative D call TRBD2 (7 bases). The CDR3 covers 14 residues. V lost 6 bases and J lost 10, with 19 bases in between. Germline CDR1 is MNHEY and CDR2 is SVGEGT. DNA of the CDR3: TGTGCCAGCAGCCCTATGGGGGGGCCAGGAGAGCAGTTCTTC. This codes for CASSPMGGPGEQFF.

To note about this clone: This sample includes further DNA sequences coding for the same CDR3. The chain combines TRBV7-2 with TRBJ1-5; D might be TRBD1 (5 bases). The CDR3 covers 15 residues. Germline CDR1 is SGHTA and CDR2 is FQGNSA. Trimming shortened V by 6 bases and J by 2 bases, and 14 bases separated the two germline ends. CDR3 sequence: CASSLGGEGNQPQHF. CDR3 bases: TGTGCCAGCAGTCTCGGGGGGGAGGGCAATCAGCCCCAGCATTTT. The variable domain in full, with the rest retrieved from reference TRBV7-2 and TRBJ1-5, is GAGVSQSPSNKVTEKGKDVELRCDPISGHTALYWYRQSLGQGLEFLIYFQGNSAPDKSGLPSDRFSAERTGGSVSTLTIQRTQQEDSAVYLCASSLGGEGNQPQHFGDGTRLSIL.

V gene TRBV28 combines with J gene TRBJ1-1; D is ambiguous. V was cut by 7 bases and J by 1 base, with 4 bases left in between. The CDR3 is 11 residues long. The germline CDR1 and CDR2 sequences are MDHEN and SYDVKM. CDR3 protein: CASTRNTEAFF. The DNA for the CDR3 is TGTGCCAGCACCAGGAACACTGAAGCTTTCTTT.

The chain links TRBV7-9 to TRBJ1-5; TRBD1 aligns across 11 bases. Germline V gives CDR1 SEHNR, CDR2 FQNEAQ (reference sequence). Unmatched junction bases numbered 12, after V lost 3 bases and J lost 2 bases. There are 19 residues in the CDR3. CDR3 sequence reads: CASSLSPDRGRAGNQPQHF. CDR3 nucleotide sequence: TGTGCCAGCAGCTTGTCCCCGGACAGGGGGCGAGCGGGCAATCAGCCCCAGCATTTT. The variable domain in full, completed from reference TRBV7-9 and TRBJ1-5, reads DTGVSQNPRHKITKRGQNVTFRCDPISEHNRLYWYRQTLGQGPEFLTYFQNEAQLEKSRLLSDRFSAERPKGSFSTLEIQRTEQGDSAMYLCASSLSPDRGRAGNQPQHFGDGTRLSIL.

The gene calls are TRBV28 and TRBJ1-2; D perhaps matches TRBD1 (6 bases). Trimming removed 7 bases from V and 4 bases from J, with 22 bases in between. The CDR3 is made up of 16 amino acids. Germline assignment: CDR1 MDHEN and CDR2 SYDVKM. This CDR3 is CASTSSWQGPLYGYTF. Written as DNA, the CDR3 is TGTGCCAGCACTTCCTCCTGGCAGGGGCCGCTCTATGGCTACACCTTC.

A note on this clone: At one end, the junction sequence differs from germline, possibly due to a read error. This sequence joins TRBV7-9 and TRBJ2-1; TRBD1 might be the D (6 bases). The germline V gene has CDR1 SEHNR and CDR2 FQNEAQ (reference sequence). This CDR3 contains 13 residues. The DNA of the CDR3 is TGTGCCAGCAGCTTCTCGACAGGACCGTTAGGACTCTTC. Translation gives CASSFSTGPLGLF.

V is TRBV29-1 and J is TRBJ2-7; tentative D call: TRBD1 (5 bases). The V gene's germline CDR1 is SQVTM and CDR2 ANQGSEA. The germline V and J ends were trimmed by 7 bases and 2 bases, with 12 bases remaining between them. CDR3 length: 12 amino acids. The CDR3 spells CSGGQDTYEQYF. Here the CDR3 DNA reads TGCAGCGGAGGACAAGACACCTACGAGCAGTACTTC.

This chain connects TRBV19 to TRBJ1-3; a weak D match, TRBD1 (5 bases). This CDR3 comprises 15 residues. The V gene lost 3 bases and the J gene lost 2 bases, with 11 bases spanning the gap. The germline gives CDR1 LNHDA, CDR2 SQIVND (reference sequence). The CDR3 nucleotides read TGTGCCAGTAGTATCCCAACAGGAACTGGAAACACCATATATTTT. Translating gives CASSIPTGTGNTIYF.

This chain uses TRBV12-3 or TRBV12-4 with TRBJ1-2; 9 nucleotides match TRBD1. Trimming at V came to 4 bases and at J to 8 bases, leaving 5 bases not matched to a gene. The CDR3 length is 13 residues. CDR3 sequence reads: CASSSGQGMGYTF. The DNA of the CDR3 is TGTGCCAGCAGTTCCGGACAGGGGATGGGCTACACCTTC.

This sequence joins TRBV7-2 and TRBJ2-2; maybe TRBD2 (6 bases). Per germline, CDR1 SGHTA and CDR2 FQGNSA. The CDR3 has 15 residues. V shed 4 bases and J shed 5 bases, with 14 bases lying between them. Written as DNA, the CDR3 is TGTGCCAGCAGCTGGGGACTCGGACCTACCGGGGAGCTGTTTTTT. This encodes CASSWGLGPTGELFF.

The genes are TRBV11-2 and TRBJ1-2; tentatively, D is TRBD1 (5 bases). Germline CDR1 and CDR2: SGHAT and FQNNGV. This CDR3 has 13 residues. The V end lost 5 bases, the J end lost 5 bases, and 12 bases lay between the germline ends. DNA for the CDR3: TGTGCCAGCAGCGGCGGCCAGGGATATGGCTACACCTTC. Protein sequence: CASSGGQGYGYTF.

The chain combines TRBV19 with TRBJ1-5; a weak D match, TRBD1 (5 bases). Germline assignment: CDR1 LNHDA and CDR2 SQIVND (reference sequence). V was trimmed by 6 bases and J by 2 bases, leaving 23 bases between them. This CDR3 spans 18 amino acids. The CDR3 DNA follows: TGTGCCAGTAGCCTTCCCAGGGCGGGACTCAAAGGCAATCAGCCCCAGCATTTT. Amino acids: CASSLPRAGLKGNQPQHF.

DNA of the CDR3: TGTGCCAGCAGATCCACAGGGGTTAGGTATGGCTACACCTTC. Protein product: CASRSTGVRYGYTF. This chain connects TRBV6-5 to TRBJ1-2; 7 positions agree with TRBD1. Germline CDR1 MNHEY, CDR2 SVGAGI. The trim removed 6 bases at V and 5 bases at J, leaving 9 bases unmatched. CDR3 length: 14 amino acids.

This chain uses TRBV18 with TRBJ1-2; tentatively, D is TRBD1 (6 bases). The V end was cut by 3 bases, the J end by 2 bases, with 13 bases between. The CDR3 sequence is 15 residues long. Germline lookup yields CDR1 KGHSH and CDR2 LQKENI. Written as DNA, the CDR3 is TGTGCCAGCTCACCCGACCGAACAGGGAACTATGGCTACACCTTC. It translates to CASSPDRTGNYGYTF.

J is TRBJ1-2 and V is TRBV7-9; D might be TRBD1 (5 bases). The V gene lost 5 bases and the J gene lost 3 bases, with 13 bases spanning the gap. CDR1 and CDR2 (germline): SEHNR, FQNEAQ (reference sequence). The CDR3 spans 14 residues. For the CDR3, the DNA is TGTGCCAGCAGCCATCGACAGTCCCACTATGGCTACACCTTC. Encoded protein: CASSHRQSHYGYTF.

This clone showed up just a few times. The CDR3 DNA follows: TGTGCCAGCAGCGGGAGGGAGGGGGTTAGGTCCTATAATTCACCCCTCCACTTT. Protein product: CASSGREGVRSYNSPLHF. V is TRBV7-2 and J is TRBJ1-6, with D possibly being TRBD1 (6 bases). The germline V and J ends were trimmed by 5 bases and 1 base, with 18 bases remaining between them. The length of the CDR3 is 18 residues. Germline V gene data show CDR1 as SGHTA and CDR2 as FQGNSA.

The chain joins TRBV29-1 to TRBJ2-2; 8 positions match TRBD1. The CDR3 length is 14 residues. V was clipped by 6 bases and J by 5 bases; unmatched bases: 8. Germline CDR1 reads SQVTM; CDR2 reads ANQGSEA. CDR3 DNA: TGCAGCGTCCACGAGGACAGGGTAACCGGGGAGCTGTTTTTT. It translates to CSVHEDRVTGELFF.